Included here is one T cell receptor (beta chain) sequence, with context. Its target is unknown. Using immunoSEQ multiplex PCR, the repertoire was profiled, and TCRdb retains in-frame clones only, with some absent. The data contain about 22,000 clones, approximately 90% of them singletons. This sample was included in a study of PD-L1 blockade in urothelial cancer. Time point given: peripheral blood 6 weeks after treatment start. The V and J ends lost 8 bases and 2 bases, in that order; junction bases with no gene match: 19. This CDR3 has 20 residues. Germline V gene lookup returns CDR1 LNHNV and CDR2 YYDKDF (reference sequence). Study-level results: Durable-benefit patients expanded tumor-associated blood clones more at 3 weeks.

This clonotype originated in a woman in her sixties with urothelial cancer. The material was PBMCs, obtained around atezolizumab (anti-PD-L1) treatment. J is TRBJ2-3 and V is TRBV15; 13 bases fit TRBD2. The CDR3 sequence: CATYDILAGGKRLSTDTQYF. CDR3 nucleotides: TGTGCCACCTACGACATACTAGCGGGGGGGAAAAGATTGTCCACAGATACGCAGTATTTT. The whole variable domain, filled in from reference TRBV15 and TRBJ2-3, reads DAMVIQNPRYQVTQFGKPVTLSCSQTLNHNVMYWYQQKSSQAPKLLFHYYDKDFNNEADTPDNFQSRRPNTSFCFLDIRSPGLGDTAMYLCATYDILAGGKRLSTDTQYFGPGTRLTVL.